These 18 T cell receptor beta chains were all obtained from the same sample, sequenced in a study of blood T cells in healthy people across ages (dated by TCRdb to between 2015 and 2016). Libraries came from 5' RACE. Data came from an Illumina HiSeq 2500. A second PCR of 7 to 11 cycles was performed with a sample-barcoded 5' primer and a J-beta primer mix. TCRdb reprocessing: public reads trimmed at Q25 with fastp, clones called with MiXCR, in-frame beta chains kept. Each record represents a unique CDR3 protein, reported with the most common genes and DNA among its rows. In all, the sample holds hundreds of thousands of distinct CDR3 sequences, and approximately 55% of those were seen once. The top ten clonotypes cover about 38% of the sample. The sequenced material came from blood. Source of these receptors: a man older than 75 in good health.

The chain joins TRBV3-1 to TRBJ2-4; no firm D call. The germline gives CDR1 LGHDT, CDR2 YNNKEL (reference sequence). The V and J ends lost 4 bases and 13 bases respectively, with 20 bases between them. The CDR3 runs to 14 residues. CDR3 nucleotide sequence: TGTGCCAGCAGCCTCGCCCGCAACCCTTACGGGCAGTACTTC. As protein: CASSLARNPYGQYF.

V is TRBV6-2 or TRBV6-3 and J is TRBJ2-7, with D possibly being TRBD1 (6 bases). In germline, CDR1 is MNHEY, CDR2 SVGEGT. The CDR3 contains 16 residues. V dropped 8 bases and J dropped 3 bases, with 23 bases sitting between them. In nucleotides, the CDR3 is TGTGCCAGCGGCCCGCGGACAGCACTCTATGTCTACGAGCAGTACTTC. This codes for CASGPRTALYVYEQYF.

The V call is TRBV5-1, the J call TRBJ2-3, with D tentatively TRBD2 (6 bases). Germline V CDR1 and CDR2: SGHRS, YFSETQ. The CDR3 has 20 residues. Trimming removed 3 bases from V and 2 bases from J, with 28 bases in between. CDR3 coding DNA: TGCGCCAGCAGCTCTTACCAAGCCTCCGCGGGTAGCGGAATCACAGATACGCAGTATTTT. Encoded protein: CASSSYQASAGSGITDTQYF.

This clonotype was picked up a small number of times. The chain joins TRBV25-1 to TRBJ1-5, with a possible D match to TRBD1 (6 bases). Germline-derived CDR1 and CDR2 are MGHDK and SYGVNS. V shed 1 base and J shed 7 bases, with 17 bases lying between them. CDR3 size: 16 residues. The CDR3 reads CASSESGKTGGQPQHF. CDR3 in DNA: TGTGCCAGCAGTGAATCGGGGAAGACAGGTGGGCAGCCCCAGCATTTT.

The V call is TRBV5-1, the J call TRBJ2-7; 10 nucleotides agree with TRBD2. The V gene end was trimmed by 6 bases and the J gene end by 2 bases; junction bases not matched to a gene: 5. Germline V gene sequence: CDR1 SGHRS, CDR2 YFSETQ. The CDR3 is made up of 14 amino acids. This CDR3 is CASNPGLATYEQYF. In DNA, the CDR3 is TGCGCCAGCAACCCGGGACTAGCGACCTACGAGCAGTACTTC.

This clonotype was seen only a few times. The chain combines TRBV2 with TRBJ2-4; 9 bases line up with TRBD1. After removal of 6 bases from V and 7 bases from J, the junction contained 4 bases not matched to a gene. The CDR3 spans 13 residues. The germline V gene has CDR1 SNHLY and CDR2 FYNNEI. CDR3 DNA sequence: TGTGCCAGCAGGGGAGGGACAGGGAACATTCAGTACTTC. Protein sequence: CASRGGTGNIQYF.

The rearrangement joins TRBV12-3 or TRBV12-4 to TRBJ1-2, with 9 positions matching TRBD1. The CDR3 has 16 amino acids. With 6 bases clipped from V and 4 bases from J, the junction kept 12 bases outside the gene matches. The CDR3 coding sequence is TGTGCCAGCAGCCTCGGGACAGGGTCGTACCTCTATGGCTACACCTTC. Its translation is CASSLGTGSYLYGYTF.

This clonotype showed up just a few times. The chain employs TRBV12-3 or TRBV12-4 and TRBJ2-7; 9 bases fit TRBD2. The CDR3 has 15 residues. V was pared by 5 bases and J by 0 bases, with 5 bases of the junction left unmatched. The CDR3 sequence: CASSLRGGYSYEQYF. For the CDR3, the DNA is TGTGCCAGCAGTCTGCGGGGGGGGTACTCCTACGAGCAGTACTTC.

The gene calls are TRBV11-2 and TRBJ2-5, with a tentative D call TRBD1 (6 bases). The J call may not be correct, given that the DNA end is closer to TRBJ2-1. CDR3 length equals 15 residues. Germline assignment: CDR1 SGHAT and CDR2 FQNNGV. The CDR3 sequence is CASSLDRGWSETQFF. CDR3 coding DNA: TGTGCCAGCAGCTTAGACAGGGGTTGGTCAGAGACCCAGTTCTTC.

The CDR3 sequence: CGGASGGNIQYF. CDR3 coding DNA: TGCGGGGGGGCTAGCGGGGGAAACATTCAGTACTTC. The chain carries TRBV20-1 and TRBJ2-4; TRBD2 aligns across 10 bases. The germline gives CDR1 DFQATT, CDR2 SNEGSKA (reference sequence). This CDR3 is 12 amino acids long.

The J gene is TRBJ2-5, the V gene TRBV9, with a possible D match to TRBD1 (5 bases). The CDR3 contains 15 residues. Per the germline V gene, CDR1 is SGDLS and CDR2 is YYNGEE. V lost 4 bases and J lost 4, with 17 bases in between. The CDR3 coding sequence is TGTGCCAGCAGCTCCAGGGCCGGGCCACGAGAGACCCAGTACTTC. Translated: CASSSRAGPRETQYF.

The rearrangement joins TRBV11-2 to TRBJ2-1; D is possibly TRBD2 (7 bases). Germline V gene sequence: CDR1 SGHAT, CDR2 FQNNGV. Between the trimmed V and J ends, which lost 1 base and 3 bases, there was a span of 10 bases. The CDR3 is made up of 15 amino acids. CDR3 loop: CASSLGGGRYNEQFF. The CDR3 coding sequence is TGTGCCAGCAGCTTAGGGGGGGGCCGCTACAATGAGCAGTTCTTC.

The chain combines TRBV7-9 with TRBJ2-6; no reliable D call. V was trimmed by 5 bases and J by 4 bases, leaving 6 bases between them. The CDR3 length is 13 residues. Germline-derived CDR1 and CDR2 are SEHNR and FQNEAQ (reference sequence). The CDR3 protein is CASSETGANVLTF. The DNA of the CDR3 is TGTGCCAGCAGCGAAACCGGGGCCAACGTCCTGACTTTC.

There are a few counts of this clonotype. The V gene is TRBV7-7, the J gene TRBJ2-1; 7 nucleotides match TRBD2. Looked up from germline, CDR1 is SSHAT and CDR2 is FNYEAQ (reference sequence). The CDR3 covers 14 residues. The trim removed 4 bases at V and 5 bases at J, leaving 5 bases unmatched. CDR3 loop: CASSWGGSNNEQFF. In nucleotides, the CDR3 is TGTGCCAGCAGCTGGGGCGGGAGCAACAATGAGCAGTTCTTC.

The sample holds one count of this clonotype. The J gene is TRBJ2-1, the V gene TRBV10-3, with D unclear. CDR1 is ENHRY and CDR2 is SYGVKD in the germline V gene. The CDR3 covers 11 residues. Between the trimmed V and J ends, which lost 7 bases and 8 bases, there was a span of 9 bases. Here the CDR3 reads CAIKESDEQFF. In nucleotides, the CDR3 is TGTGCCATCAAAGAATCCGATGAGCAGTTCTTC.

This clonotype has only a few counts. This rearrangement joins TRBV6-1 to TRBJ1-2; tentative D call: TRBD1 (6 bases). CDR1 MNHNS and CDR2 SASEGT come from the germline V gene. V gave up 7 bases and J gave up 4 bases, with 13 bases separating them. The CDR3 length is 13 residues. Written as DNA, the CDR3 is TGTGCCAGCAATACCCAGGGGTCCTATGGCTACACCTTC. Its protein is CASNTQGSYGYTF.

This clonotype came up a few times. J is TRBJ2-1 and V is TRBV27; no definite D call. Trimming removed 0 bases at V and 1 base at J, with 10 bases between. Germline CDR1 MNHEY, CDR2 SMNVEV (reference sequence). This CDR3 is 16 amino acids long. This CDR3 reads CASSLSVSPSYNEQFF. The CDR3 DNA follows: TGTGCCAGCAGTTTATCGGTTAGCCCTTCCTACAATGAGCAGTTCTTC.

This clonotype was observed a handful of times. The V gene is TRBV24-1, the J gene TRBJ2-4; D unresolved. The germline CDR1 and CDR2 sequences are KGHDR and SFDVKD. Deletions cut 4 bases from V and 11 bases from J, with 8 bases between. The CDR3 is 11 residues long. CDR3 DNA: TGTGCCACCAGTGACTTGAGAGTTCAGTACTTC. This translates into CATSDLRVQYF.